The source of this TCR beta chain is a study of vaccination and CD4 T cells after COVID-19. Comment on this clonotype: Its specificity is not known.

This CDR3 region has 13 residues. V was trimmed by 4 bases and J by 8 bases, leaving 8 bases between them. CDR1 is KGHDR, CDR2 SFDVKD, per germline. The treatment: approximately nine-day PBMC culture with coronavirus spike peptide pools or control peptides (ViraFEST assay). Oncomine TCR Beta short-read sequencing was applied to DNA from cultured CD4+ T cells. TCRdb reprocessed the PCR reads via MiXCR and lists one record per CDR3 protein. The table lists some 20,000 distinct CDR3 sequences, roughly two fifths of them singletons. The receptor comes from a human donor who had recovered from COVID-19. The chain employs TRBV24-1 and TRBJ1-6, with TRBD1 as a possible D gene (5 bases). The sequenced sample was CD4+ T cells from blood, cultured in vitro. Here the CDR3 DNA reads TGTGCCACCAGTGACAGGGTCGATTCACCCCTCCACTTT. Its protein is CATSDRVDSPLHF.